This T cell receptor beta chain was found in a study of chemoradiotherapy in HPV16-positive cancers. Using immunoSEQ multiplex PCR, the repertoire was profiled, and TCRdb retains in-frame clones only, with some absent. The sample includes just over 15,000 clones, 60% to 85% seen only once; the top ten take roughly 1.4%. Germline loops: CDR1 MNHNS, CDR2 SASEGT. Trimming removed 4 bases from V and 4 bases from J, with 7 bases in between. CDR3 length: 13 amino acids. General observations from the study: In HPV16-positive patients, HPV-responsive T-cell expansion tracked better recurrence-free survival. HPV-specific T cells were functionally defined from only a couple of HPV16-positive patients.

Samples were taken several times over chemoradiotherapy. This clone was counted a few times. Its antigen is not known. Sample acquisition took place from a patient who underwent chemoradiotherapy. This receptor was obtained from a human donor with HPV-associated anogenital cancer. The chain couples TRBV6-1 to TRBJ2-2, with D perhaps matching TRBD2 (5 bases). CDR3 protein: CASSAGGTGELFF. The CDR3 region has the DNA TGTGCCAGCAGTGCAGGAGGCACCGGGGAGCTGTTTTTT.